Shown below are 17 T cell receptor beta chains from a single sample sequenced in a study of blood T cell repertoires in COVID-19. Data came from immunoSEQ multiplex PCR; TCRdb stores just in-frame clones and leaves some out. The data contain around 72,000 clones, roughly 80% of them singletons. The sequenced sample was peripheral blood. The receptors come from a woman older than 75 with acute or convalescent COVID-19.

V is TRBV3-1 (or the pseudogene TRBV3-2) and J is TRBJ1-6; no clear D gene. The CDR3 spans 15 residues. The germline V gene encodes CDR1 LGHDT and CDR2 YNNKEL (reference sequence). V shed 1 base and J shed 7 bases, with 11 bases lying between them. CDR3 protein: CASSQGGRSNSPLHF. The CDR3 nucleotides read TGTGCCAGCAGCCAAGGTGGCAGGTCGAATTCACCCCTCCACTTT.

The table lists this clone with a few counts. The V call is TRBV5-1, the J call TRBJ2-7; 8 bases agree with TRBD1. After removal of 2 bases from V and 1 base from J, the junction contained 5 bases not matched to a gene. The germline CDR1 and CDR2 sequences are SGHRS and YFSETQ. The CDR3 loop spans 15 amino acids. In nucleotides, the CDR3 is TGCGCCAGCAGCTTTGCAGGGGGCAGATCCTACGAGCAGTACTTC. It translates to CASSFAGGRSYEQYF.

V usage is TRBV24-1 and J usage is TRBJ1-5, with D possibly being TRBD1 (5 bases). This CDR3 spans 15 amino acids. V was shortened by 7 bases and J by 2 bases, with 14 bases between the two germline ends. CDR1 and CDR2 (germline): KGHDR, SFDVKD. CDR3 protein: CATSPRGEGNQPQHF. CDR3 sequence (DNA): TGTGCCACCAGCCCCCGGGGGGAGGGCAATCAGCCCCAGCATTTT.

This chain links TRBV5-6 with TRBJ1-2, with D unclear. The ends were cut back, 4 bases at V and 0 bases at J, with 7 bases in the middle. This CDR3 region has 13 residues. Germline CDR1 SGHDT, CDR2 YYEEEE. CDR3 residues: CASSLTPNYGYTF. DNA of the CDR3: TGTGCCAGCAGCCTCACACCTAACTATGGCTACACCTTC. Together with reference TRBV5-6 and TRBJ1-2, the CDR3 gives the full variable domain: DAGVTQSPTHLIKTRGQQVTLRCSPKSGHDTVSWYQQALGQGPQFIFQYYEEEERQRGNFPDRFSGHQFPNYSSELNVNALLLGDSALYLCASSLTPNYGYTFGSGTRLTVV.

The rearrangement uses TRBV13 and TRBJ1-3; D unclear. The CDR3 runs 14 residues. The germline V gene encodes CDR1 PRHDT and CDR2 FYEKMQ (reference sequence). Trimming took off 10 bases at V and 7 bases at J, with 20 bases between the two ends. The CDR3 bases are TGTGCCACCATTCGGTTGGTGGAGGAGAACACCATATATTTT. Its protein product is CATIRLVEENTIYF. Full variable domain (remainder filled in from reference TRBV13 and TRBJ1-3): AAGVIQSPRHLIKEKRETATLKCYPIPRHDTVYWYQQGPGQDPQFLISFYEKMQSDKGSIPDRFSAQQFSDYHSELNMSSLELGDSALYFCATIRLVEENTIYFGEGSWLTVV.

This clone was seen a handful of times. The V gene is TRBV7-2, the J gene TRBJ2-5; 7 nucleotides agree with TRBD1. Trimming cost V 5 bases and J 4 bases; bases outside gene matches: 7. CDR3 length: 14 residues. Germline lookup yields CDR1 SGHTA and CDR2 FQGNSA. DNA of the CDR3: TGTGCCAGCAGCACCTATGGACAGGTAGAGACCCAGTACTTC. Translation gives CASSTYGQVETQYF.

This clone was picked up one time. The J gene is TRBJ2-5, the V gene TRBV30; 12 bases match TRBD2. Germline-derived CDR1 and CDR2 are GTSNPN and SVGIG (reference sequence). The trim removed 1 base at V and 0 bases at J, leaving 9 bases unmatched. The CDR3 length is 18 residues. The CDR3, as DNA: TGTGCCTGGAGTGACTTCGGACTAGCGGGGAAGTACCAAGAGACCCAGTACTTC. Translating it yields CAWSDFGLAGKYQETQYF.

The rearrangement uses TRBV9 and TRBJ2-5; 11 bases are shared with TRBD1. Germline trimming cut 2 bases from V and 5 bases from J; bases unmatched to any gene: 2. The CDR3 extends over 14 amino acids. CDR1 and CDR2 from the germline V gene are SGDLS and YYNGEE. The CDR3 loop is CASSVGQGAETQYF. CDR3 bases: TGTGCCAGCAGCGTCGGACAGGGGGCTGAGACCCAGTACTTC. The full variable domain, rest sourced from reference TRBV9 and TRBJ2-5, is DSGVTQTPKHLITATGQRVTLRCSPRSGDLSVYWYQQSLDQGLQFLIQYYNGEERAKGNILERFSAQQFPDLHSELNLSSLELGDSALYFCASSVGQGAETQYFGPGTRLLVL.

The chain recombines TRBV4-1 with TRBJ1-1; no clear D gene. V was pared by 1 base and J by 1 base, with 4 bases between. The germline CDR1 and CDR2 sequences are MGHRA and YSYEKL. The CDR3 is 13 residues long. DNA of the CDR3: TGCGCCAGCAGCCAAGGGCCGAACACTGAAGCTTTCTTT. Protein sequence: CASSQGPNTEAFF.

This clone came up a few times. The chain uses TRBV2 and TRBJ2-3; D uncertain. The CDR3 runs to 15 residues. Germline V gives CDR1 SNHLY, CDR2 FYNNEI. The V gene lost 4 bases and the J gene lost 1 base, with 12 bases spanning the gap. This CDR3 reads CASSAFSAGTDTQYF. Written as DNA, the CDR3 is TGTGCCAGCAGTGCATTCTCGGCGGGCACAGATACGCAGTATTTT.

V and J are TRBV12-3 or TRBV12-4 and TRBJ2-7; the D is unclear. Trimming pared 6 bases from V and 2 bases from J, leaving 11 bases between. This CDR3 contains 13 residues. The CDR3: CASRSAVAYEQYF. The CDR3 DNA reads as TGTGCCAGCAGGTCTGCGGTGGCCTACGAGCAGTACTTC.

The chain has TRBV6-2 or TRBV6-3 and TRBJ2-1; 9 nucleotides line up with TRBD2. The CDR3 sequence is 16 residues long. Trimming cost V 6 bases and J 2 bases; bases outside gene matches: 8. Germline V gene sequence: CDR1 MNHEY, CDR2 SVGEGT. CDR3 protein: CASSHPSGVTYNEQFF. The CDR3 DNA reads as TGTGCCAGCAGCCACCCTAGCGGGGTTACCTACAATGAGCAGTTCTTC.

The chain employs TRBV7-2 and TRBJ2-3; 10 bases agree with TRBD2. This CDR3 region has 15 residues. Germline assignment: CDR1 SGHTA and CDR2 FQGNSA. V lost 5 bases to trimming and J lost 2 bases; unmatched junction nucleotides: 4. The CDR3 loop is CASSGSGGITDTQYF. DNA of the CDR3: TGTGCCAGCAGCGGTAGCGGGGGGATCACAGATACGCAGTATTTT.

The V gene is TRBV15, the J gene TRBJ2-3; possible D gene TRBD1, 7 bases. CDR1 LNHNV and CDR2 YYDKDF come from the germline V gene (reference sequence). The CDR3 consists of 19 residues. Trimming took off 4 bases at V and 2 bases at J, with 25 bases between the two ends. This chain's CDR3 is CATSIFPSRGRDNTDTQYF. As DNA, the CDR3 is TGTGCCACCAGCATTTTCCCATCGAGGGGGCGGGATAACACAGATACGCAGTATTTT.

V is TRBV20-1 and J is TRBJ2-5; TRBD2 agrees at 8 bases. The CDR3 covers 12 residues. V shed 3 bases, J shed 3 bases, and the junction held 0 bases outside the gene matches. CDR1 is DFQATT, CDR2 SNEGSKA, per germline (reference sequence). CDR3 in amino acids: CSASSGEETQYF. In DNA form, the CDR3 reads TGCAGTGCTAGTAGCGGGGAAGAGACCCAGTACTTC.

V is TRBV6-5 and J is TRBJ1-1; a possible D gene is TRBD1 (6 bases). CDR1 and CDR2 (germline): MNHEY, SVGAGI. V shed 6 bases and J shed 6 bases, with 17 bases lying between them. This CDR3 has 14 amino acids. This CDR3 reads CASRRFTGLAEAFF. CDR3 nucleotides: TGTGCCAGCAGACGCTTTACAGGGTTGGCTGAAGCTTTCTTT.

The genes are TRBV19 and TRBJ2-3; 7 bases match TRBD1. Trimming took 8 bases from V and 4 from J; bases not matched to a gene: 3. Germline CDR1 and CDR2: LNHDA and SQIVND (reference sequence). The CDR3 loop spans 12 amino acids. The CDR3 sequence is CASRQGPDTQYF. In DNA form, the CDR3 reads TGTGCCAGTCGACAGGGACCAGATACGCAGTATTTT. Variable domain in full (rest from reference TRBV19 and TRBJ2-3): DGGITQSPKYLFRKEGQNVTLSCEQNLNHDAMYWYRQDPGQGLRLIYYSQIVNDFQKGDIAEGYSVSREKKESFPLTVTSAQKNPTAFYLCASRQGPDTQYFGPGTRLTVL.